This passage covers 18 T cell receptor beta chains from one sample sequenced in a study of vaccination and CD4 T cells after COVID-19. Treatment defined: roughly 11-day PBMC culture with coronavirus spike peptide pools or control peptides (ViraFEST assay). One should note that the unexposed donor's CD4+ T cells were collected before the COVID-19 pandemic (2011-2018). Cultured CD4+ T cells had their DNA profiled by the Oncomine TCR Beta short-read assay. MiXCR, applied by TCRdb to the PCR reads, yields one record per CDR3 protein. The sample holds about 5,400 distinct CDR3 sequences; around 34% are singletons and the top ten take approximately 26%. What these receptors recognize is not known. The sequenced sample was CD4+ T cells from blood, cultured in vitro. Receptors were obtained from a human donor in good health.

This clonotype was recorded a few times. CDR3 in amino acids: CASRLGLGSSYGYTF. Here the CDR3 DNA reads TGTGCCAGCAGATTGGGCCTGGGCAGCTCCTATGGCTACACCTTC. This chain links TRBV6-1 with TRBJ1-2; no definite D call. Germline loops: CDR1 MNHNS, CDR2 SASEGT. V lost 6 bases and J lost 4, with 18 bases in between. The CDR3 consists of 15 residues.

The chain is built from TRBV11-1 and TRBJ1-1; 8 nucleotides agree with TRBD1. The CDR3 has 15 residues. The germline V gene encodes CDR1 SGHAT and CDR2 FQDESV (reference sequence). After removal of 1 base from V and 1 base from J, the junction contained 2 bases not matched to a gene. CDR3 DNA: TGTGCCAGCAGCTTAGACGGGACAGGGAACACTGAAGCTTTCTTT. Amino acids: CASSLDGTGNTEAFF.

The gene calls are TRBV7-3 and TRBJ2-1, with 9 bases that match TRBD2. The germline V gene has CDR1 SGHTA and CDR2 FQGTGA. The CDR3 consists of 15 residues. The J segment lost 8 bases and the V segment lost 5 bases, leaving 10 bases of the junction unmatched. The CDR3 reads CASSPLGGGADEQFF. Written as DNA, the CDR3 is TGTGCCAGCAGCCCGCTGGGCGGGGGGGCGGATGAGCAGTTCTTC. The variable domain in full, completed from reference TRBV7-3 and TRBJ2-1, reads GAGVSQTPSNKVTEKGKYVELRCDPISGHTALYWYRQSLGQGPEFLIYFQGTGAADDSGLPNDRFFAVRPEGSVSTLKIQRTERGDSAVYLCASSPLGGGADEQFFGPGTRLTVL.

The chain recombines TRBV25-1 with TRBJ1-1, with D unresolved. V was shortened by 3 bases and J by 8 bases, with 7 bases between the two germline ends. Germline CDR1 reads MGHDK; CDR2 reads SYGVNS. The CDR3 runs 11 residues. CDR3 bases: TGTGCCAGCAGTGACTCCAGGGAAGCTTTCTTT. Amino acids: CASSDSREAFF. Together with reference TRBV25-1 and TRBJ1-1, the CDR3 gives the full variable domain: EADIYQTPRYLVIGTGKKITLECSQTMGHDKMYWYQQDPGMELHLIHYSYGVNSTEKGDLSSESTVSRIRTEHFPLTLESARPSHTSQYLCASSDSREAFFGQGTRLTVV.

This clonotype was counted between two and nine times. The chain is built from TRBV24-1 and TRBJ2-3; D perhaps matches TRBD1 (5 bases). Per the germline V gene, CDR1 is KGHDR and CDR2 is SFDVKD. This CDR3 spans 14 amino acids. V was shortened by 4 bases and J by 2 bases, with 9 bases between the two germline ends. The CDR3 nucleotides are TGTGCCACCAGTGACGCAGGGATCACAGATACGCAGTATTTT. The encoded protein is CATSDAGITDTQYF.

The chain employs TRBV27 and TRBJ2-6; maybe TRBD2 (5 bases). Trimming took 5 bases from V and 0 from J, leaving 11 bases between them. In germline, CDR1 is MNHEY, CDR2 SMNVEV (reference sequence). This CDR3 region has 16 residues. The CDR3 region is CASSLHRDSGANVLTF. The CDR3 DNA follows: TGTGCCAGCAGTCTCCACCGGGACTCTGGGGCCAACGTCCTGACTTTC. Full variable domain (outside the CDR3, taken from reference TRBV27 and TRBJ2-6): EAQVTQNPRYLITVTGKKLTVTCSQNMNHEYMSWYRQDPGLGLRQIYYSMNVEVTDKGDVPEGYKVSRKEKRNFPLILESPSPNQTSLYFCASSLHRDSGANVLTFGAGSRLTVL.

The rearrangement links TRBV15 to TRBJ1-1; no firm D call. Trimming pared 8 bases from V and 3 bases from J, leaving 7 bases between. This CDR3 has 11 residues. Per germline, CDR1 LNHNV and CDR2 YYDKDF (reference sequence). In nucleotides, the CDR3 is TGTGCCACCCGACGGGACACTGAAGCTTTCTTT. It specifies CATRRDTEAFF.

The rearrangement links TRBV30 to TRBJ1-1; D call uncertain. Trimming stripped 0 bases from V and 4 bases from J, with 6 bases between. Germline values: CDR1 GTSNPN, CDR2 SVGIG (reference sequence). This CDR3 spans 12 amino acids. CDR3 coding DNA: TGTGCCTGGAGTGTAAGCAGCACTGAAGCTTTCTTT. It encodes CAWSVSSTEAFF.

The CDR3 DNA is TGTGCCTGGAGTGTATATCTACTAGCGGGGGGCCCTTCAACCTACGAGCAGTACTTC. Translation: CAWSVYLLAGGPSTYEQYF. V usage is TRBV30 and J usage is TRBJ2-7; the match to TRBD2 covers 12 bases. V shed 0 bases, J shed 2 bases, and the junction held 14 bases outside the gene matches. Germline-derived CDR1 and CDR2 are GTSNPN and SVGIG (reference sequence). The CDR3 contains 19 residues. Complete variable domain (other parts from reference TRBV30 and TRBJ2-7): SQTIHQWPATLVQPVGSPLSLECTVEGTSNPNLYWYRQAAGRGLQLLFYSVGIGQISSEVPQNLSASRPQDRQFILSSKKLLLSDSGFYLCAWSVYLLAGGPSTYEQYFGPGTRLTVT.

The sample holds a few counts of this clonotype. V usage is TRBV7-8 and J usage is TRBJ1-1, with D perhaps matching TRBD1 (5 bases). Looked up from germline, CDR1 is SGHVS and CDR2 is FQNEAQ. The V gene lost 6 bases and the J gene lost 1 base, with 15 bases spanning the gap. The CDR3 totals 15 residues. This CDR3 reads CASSSKRTTNTEAFF. In DNA form, the CDR3 reads TGTGCCAGCAGTTCCAAGCGGACAACGAACACTGAAGCTTTCTTT. Full variable domain (remainder filled in from reference TRBV7-8 and TRBJ1-1): GAGVSQSPRYKVAKRGQDVALRCDPISGHVSLFWYQQALGQGPEFLTYFQNEAQLDKSGLPSDRFFAERPEGSVSTLKIQRTQQEDSAVYLCASSSKRTTNTEAFFGQGTRLTVV.

V and J are TRBV18 and TRBJ1-5, with D maybe TRBD1 (5 bases). This CDR3 is 13 amino acids long. The germline V gene has CDR1 KGHSH and CDR2 LQKENI. V was clipped by 1 base and J by 4 bases, with 5 bases between them. CDR3 sequence reads: CASSPQGNQPQHF. The CDR3 DNA reads as TGTGCCAGCTCACCACAGGGGAATCAGCCCCAGCATTTT.

The chain uses TRBV11-2 and TRBJ2-5; TRBD1 agrees at 10 bases. CDR1 SGHAT and CDR2 FQNNGV come from the germline V gene. With V trimmed by 1 base and J by 2 bases, 4 bases remained unmatched. The CDR3 contains 16 residues. The CDR3 nucleotides are TGTGCCAGCAGCTTAGGGGACAGGGGATCGCAAGAGACCCAGTACTTC. Translated: CASSLGDRGSQETQYF.

By sample share, this clonotype is large. The chain uses TRBV18 and TRBJ1-2; D not resolved. V shed 3 bases and J shed 2 bases, with 10 bases lying between them. This CDR3 spans 14 amino acids. Germline assignment: CDR1 KGHSH and CDR2 LQKENI. The CDR3 protein is CASSPLTSNYGYTF. DNA for the CDR3: TGTGCCAGCTCACCCTTGACAAGCAACTATGGCTACACCTTC. The variable domain in full, completed from reference TRBV18 and TRBJ1-2, reads NAGVMQNPRHLVRRRGQEARLRCSPMKGHSHVYWYRQLPEEGLKFMVYLQKENIIDESGMPKERFSAEFPKEGPSILRIQQVVRGDSAAYFCASSPLTSNYGYTFGSGTRLTVV.

The chain joins TRBV6-1 to TRBJ1-5; D is possibly TRBD1 (5 bases). The CDR3 loop spans 15 amino acids. CDR1 and CDR2 from the germline V gene are MNHNS and SASEGT. V gave up 1 base and J gave up 7 bases, with 14 bases separating them. The CDR3 protein is CASSEVAGVGQPQHF. The DNA of the CDR3 is TGTGCCAGCAGTGAAGTAGCGGGGGTAGGCCAGCCCCAGCATTTT.

The J gene is TRBJ2-5, the V gene TRBV5-1; the D is unclear. Looked up from germline, CDR1 is SGHRS and CDR2 is YFSETQ. This CDR3 has 15 residues. V was pared by 4 bases and J by 3 bases, with 16 bases between. CDR3 region: CASSPSPVAEETQYF. The CDR3 bases are TGCGCCAGCAGCCCCTCTCCAGTGGCCGAAGAGACCCAGTACTTC.

This clonotype has a handful of counts. The CDR3 region has the DNA TGTGCCAGCAGCTTAAGTCGCAGGGCGGGCCAGCCCCAGCATTTT. It encodes CASSLSRRAGQPQHF. The rearrangement links TRBV7-2 to TRBJ1-5, with D possibly matching TRBD1 (5 bases). CDR3 length: 15 residues. Trimming shortened V by 2 bases and J by 7 bases, and 15 bases separated the two germline ends. Germline CDR1 is SGHTA and CDR2 is FQGNSA.

V and J are TRBV9 and TRBJ2-7; TRBD1 matches at 7 bases. Losses at the gene ends were 3 bases for V and 7 bases for J; bases not matched to a gene: 10. The CDR3 is 14 amino acids. Germline V gives CDR1 SGDLS, CDR2 YYNGEE. CDR3 sequence: CASSGGFTGEEQYF. The CDR3 DNA follows: TGTGCCAGCAGCGGAGGATTTACAGGGGAAGAGCAGTACTTC.

In DNA form, the CDR3 reads TGTGCCAGCAGACGGGACCTATATACAGATACGCAGTATTTT. It specifies CASRRDLYTDTQYF. The J gene is TRBJ2-3, the V gene TRBV27; D may match TRBD1 or TRBD2 (5 bases each). Germline CDR1 is MNHEY and CDR2 is SMNVEV (reference sequence). This CDR3 spans 14 amino acids. Trimming removed 6 bases at V and 3 bases at J, with 13 bases between.